This T cell receptor beta chain stems from a study of CD8+ T cells in alopecia areata. Overall study: Patients in the treated group were given tofacitinib by mouth, 5 to 10 mg twice a day. Study findings and constraints: Alopecia totalis/universalis scalp especially showed more expanded CD8+ clones than normal scalp.

Regarding this clone: Its matching antigen is unknown.

Germline loops: CDR1 SGHRS, CDR2 YFSETQ. The CDR3 has 15 amino acids. It was cDNA, reverse transcribed from extracted RNA, that served as the sequencing template. The method was immunoSEQ multiplex PCR; TCRdb's version includes in-frame clones alone and lacks a portion of them. The sample yields 200,000 or so clones, roughly 64% seen once. Treatment indicated: oral pan-JAK inhibitor, 5-10 mg twice daily. This clonotype was sampled from a human donor with alopecia areata. The sequencing here drew on CD4+ T cells sorted from blood, taken at week 24, from a patient treated with tofacitinib. This rearrangement joins TRBV5-1 to TRBJ2-7; 7 bases align to TRBD2. The CDR3 loop reads CATALGRAQSYEQYF. CDR3 nucleotides: TGCGCTACAGCGTTGGGGAGGGCCCAATCCTACGAGCAGTACTTC.